These 29 T cell receptor beta chains share one sample of origin, sequenced in a study of Ad26.COV2.S vaccination and SARS-CoV-2 variants. Treatment meaning: over 15 received Ad26.COV2.S at low or high dose, single or two shots; several received placebo; per-sample allocation not given. Collection of samples fell on day 63 after the first vaccine or placebo injection. Sequencing was performed with immunoSEQ multiplex PCR; in TCRdb, only in-frame clones are kept and a portion is missing. This table holds hundreds of thousands of clones, 86% found once. The sample was peripheral blood, taken in a trial of Ad26.COV2.S vaccine versus placebo. Receptors originate from a person between 18 and 59 years old who received the Ad26.COV2.S COVID-19 vaccine or a placebo.

The chain uses TRBV25-1 and TRBJ2-2; a possible D gene is TRBD1 (5 bases). The CDR3 is made up of 17 amino acids. From germline, CDR1 is MGHDK and CDR2 SYGVNS. V lost 6 bases and J lost 3, with 20 bases in between. CDR3 DNA sequence: TGTGCCAGCAGCCCAGACACCCAGGGTAGATACACCGGGGAGCTGTTTTTT. It codes for CASSPDTQGRYTGELFF.

A single count supports this clone. This chain connects TRBV7-2 to TRBJ2-5, with TRBD2 matching over 8 bases. Looked up from germline, CDR1 is SGHTA and CDR2 is FQGNSA. This CDR3 is 15 amino acids long. V dropped 5 bases and J dropped 1; count of bases not matched to a gene: 6. The chain's CDR3 is CASSQLAGGQETQYF. In DNA, the CDR3 is TGTGCCAGCAGCCAACTCGCGGGGGGCCAAGAGACCCAGTACTTC.

In this sample, this clone turned up a few times. The chain uses TRBV10-3 and TRBJ2-2; perhaps TRBD1 as D (5 bases). CDR3 length equals 17 residues. Between the trimmed V and J ends, which lost 1 base and 0 bases, there was a span of 12 bases. Germline V gives CDR1 ENHRY, CDR2 SYGVKD. CDR3 DNA: TGTGCCATCAGTGAGTTTGGGGCAGCCTCGAACACCGGGGAGCTGTTTTTT. Protein: CAISEFGAASNTGELFF.

The chain joins TRBV7-8 to TRBJ1-2, with a possible D match to TRBD1 (5 bases). The CDR3 length is 15 residues. CDR1 is SGHVS and CDR2 is FQNEAQ in the germline V gene. V was clipped by 2 bases and J by 1 base, with 11 bases between them. CDR3 protein: CASSLPGTDNYGYTF. DNA for the CDR3: TGTGCCAGCAGCTTACCAGGGACGGATAACTATGGCTACACCTTC.

The chain joins TRBV18 to TRBJ1-5, with TRBD1 matching 7 bases. The ends lost 3 bases at V and 1 base at J; junction bases unmatched: 9. This CDR3 is built from 17 residues. The germline V gene encodes CDR1 KGHSH and CDR2 LQKENI. CDR3 nucleotides: TGTGCCAGCTCACCCGAAGGAGGGGGCGGGAGCAATCAGCCCCAGCATTTT. Its protein is CASSPEGGGGSNQPQHF.

This clone was counted once. The rearrangement uses TRBV19 and TRBJ1-6, with D unclear. V dropped 6 bases and J dropped 8 bases, with 8 bases sitting between them. This CDR3 is built from 12 residues. CDR1 is LNHDA, CDR2 SQIVND, per germline (reference sequence). CDR3 residues: CASSSRDSPLHF. DNA of the CDR3: TGTGCCAGTAGCTCCCGGGATTCACCCCTCCACTTT.

The V gene is TRBV7-8, the J gene TRBJ2-3, with 11 bases matching TRBD1. V lost 0 bases and J lost 6; bases outside the gene matches: 8. From germline, CDR1 is SGHVS and CDR2 FQNEAQ. This CDR3 spans 17 amino acids. The CDR3: CASSLATPGTGGDTQYF. The DNA for the CDR3 is TGTGCCAGCAGCTTAGCCACCCCCGGGACAGGGGGGGATACGCAGTATTTT.

This clone was found once. The rearrangement joins TRBV4-2 to TRBJ2-5, with no clear D. This CDR3 has 14 amino acids. In germline, CDR1 is LGHNA, CDR2 YNFKEQ. Trimming removed 1 base at V and 2 bases at J, with 8 bases between. CDR3 coding DNA: TGTGCCAGCAGCCAAGTGGAAAATCAAGAGACCCAGTACTTC. It encodes CASSQVENQETQYF.

This chain joins TRBV5-1 and TRBJ1-1; 7 bases are a match to TRBD1. The CDR3 runs to 16 residues. Trimming at V came to 3 bases and at J to 6 bases, leaving 14 bases not matched to a gene. Germline loops: CDR1 SGHRS, CDR2 YFSETQ. The DNA for the CDR3 is TGCGCCAGCAGCTCAGCCGGGCGACAGGGATTCGCTGAAGCTTTCTTT. It is translated as CASSSAGRQGFAEAFF.

The V and J genes are TRBV6-4 and TRBJ1-1; 7 nucleotides align to TRBD1. CDR1 and CDR2 from the germline V gene are MRHNA and SNTAGT. V was clipped by 3 bases and J by 8 bases; unmatched bases: 21. This CDR3 region has 18 residues. DNA for the CDR3: TGTGCCAGCAGTGAGCTTCCACGGACAGACGAACAGGGGTTAGAAGCTTTCTTT. Encoded protein: CASSELPRTDEQGLEAFF.

The chain carries TRBV6-2 or TRBV6-3 and TRBJ2-5, with TRBD2 matching over 10 bases. J was trimmed by 5 bases and V by 5 bases; bases with no gene match: 8. Germline V gene data show CDR1 as MNHEY and CDR2 as SVGEGT. The CDR3 loop spans 15 amino acids. The CDR3 bases are TGTGCCAGCAGTCTTGCGGGACTAGCGAGGGAGACCCAGTACTTC. It codes for CASSLAGLARETQYF.

This chain joins TRBV2 and TRBJ2-3, with D hard to call. V was trimmed by 2 bases and J by 1 base, leaving 13 bases between them. Germline loops: CDR1 SNHLY, CDR2 FYNNEI. The CDR3 runs to 16 residues. CDR3 sequence (DNA): TGTGCCAGCAGTGAATCAGGTCCCCCGGGCACAGATACGCAGTATTTT. Its translation is CASSESGPPGTDTQYF. Drawing the rest from reference TRBV2 and TRBJ2-3, the complete variable domain is EPEVTQTPSHQVTQMGQEVILRCVPISNHLYFYWYRQILGQKVEFLVSFYNNEISEKSEIFDDQFSVERPDGSNFTLKIRSTKLEDSAMYFCASSESGPPGTDTQYFGPGTRLTVL.

The J gene is TRBJ1-2, the V gene TRBV5-1; no firm D call. CDR1 and CDR2 (germline): SGHRS, YFSETQ. Trimming removed 6 bases at V and 4 bases at J, with 16 bases between. The CDR3 loop spans 14 amino acids. This CDR3 reads CASIGEAQSYGYTF. CDR3 sequence (DNA): TGCGCCAGCATCGGGGAAGCCCAGAGCTATGGCTACACCTTC.

The rearrangement joins TRBV7-2 to TRBJ2-7; 13 bases align to TRBD2. The CDR3 extends over 15 amino acids. V trimming: 5 bases; J trimming: 3 bases; junction bases outside the gene matches: 4. Germline values: CDR1 SGHTA, CDR2 FQGNSA. CDR3: CASSQGTSGVYEQYF. The CDR3 DNA follows: TGTGCCAGCAGCCAAGGGACTAGCGGGGTCTACGAGCAGTACTTC.

This rearrangement joins TRBV7-2 to TRBJ2-7; TRBD1 or TRBD2 may be the D gene (6 bases each). In germline, CDR1 is SGHTA, CDR2 FQGNSA. Trimming removed 1 base from V and 7 bases from J, with 17 bases in between. This CDR3 comprises 15 residues. This CDR3 reads CASSLGPSRRGEQYF. In DNA form, the CDR3 reads TGTGCCAGCAGCTTAGGGCCTAGCAGGAGGGGGGAGCAGTACTTC.

The chain has TRBV5-1 and TRBJ2-2; 7 bases line up with TRBD1. Germline CDR1 SGHRS, CDR2 YFSETQ. The ends lost 1 base at V and 7 bases at J; junction bases unmatched: 4. The CDR3 runs to 14 residues. The CDR3 DNA follows: TGCGCCAGCAGCTTGACAGGGGATAGCGGGGAGCTGTTTTTT. Amino acid sequence: CASSLTGDSGELFF.

This clone was recorded at least ten times. The V gene is TRBV11-1, the J gene TRBJ1-1; possible D gene TRBD1, 5 bases. The CDR3 has 15 residues. Germline CDR1 SGHAT, CDR2 FQDESV (reference sequence). The V end was cut by 4 bases, the J end by 2 bases, with 14 bases between. Written as DNA, the CDR3 is TGTGCCAGCAGCTCGGGACGGAACAAAAACACTGAAGCTTTCTTT. Residues: CASSSGRNKNTEAFF.

The chain recombines TRBV6-5 with TRBJ2-7; D uncertain. Trimming removed 7 bases at V and 0 bases at J, with 7 bases between. This CDR3 has 12 residues. Germline loops: CDR1 MNHEY, CDR2 SVGAGI. CDR3 bases: TGTGCCAGCACTGTGAGCTCCTACGAGCAGTACTTC. Translated: CASTVSSYEQYF.

This clone was detected once. The gene calls are TRBV4-1 and TRBJ2-1, with 9 bases matching TRBD2. This CDR3 contains 15 residues. Germline trimming cut 4 bases from V and 8 bases from J; bases unmatched to any gene: 9. Germline V gene lookup returns CDR1 MGHRA and CDR2 YSYEKL. The CDR3 coding sequence is TGCGCCAGCAGCCTGGTGGCGGGAGGGGGGGATGAGCAGTTCTTC. Translation: CASSLVAGGGDEQFF.

There are a few counts of this clone. The chain couples TRBV28 to TRBJ2-1; 7 bases match TRBD1. This CDR3 region has 14 residues. J was trimmed by 8 bases and V by 5 bases; bases with no gene match: 9. CDR1 is MDHEN, CDR2 SYDVKM, per germline. CDR3 coding DNA: TGTGCCAGCAGTCCGACAGGGCCTGGGGATGAGCAGTTCTTC. Translated: CASSPTGPGDEQFF.

This clone showed up just once. The V and J genes are TRBV4-2 and TRBJ2-1; possibly TRBD2 for D (5 bases). This CDR3 spans 17 amino acids. Trimming took 0 bases from V and 3 from J, leaving 15 bases between them. Germline values: CDR1 LGHNA, CDR2 YNFKEQ. The CDR3 DNA is TGTGCCAGCAGCCAAGACCCCCAAGCGGAAGTCTACAATGAGCAGTTCTTC. Its translation is CASSQDPQAEVYNEQFF.

V and J are TRBV28 and TRBJ2-5, with TRBD1 identical over 9 bases. CDR1 MDHEN and CDR2 SYDVKM come from the germline V gene. V shed 2 bases, J shed 2 bases, and the junction held 9 bases outside the gene matches. CDR3 length: 17 amino acids. CDR3 sequence: CASSLGEGTGRQETQYF. Here the CDR3 DNA reads TGTGCCAGCAGTTTAGGGGAAGGGACAGGGAGACAAGAGACCCAGTACTTC. The full variable domain, with the rest looked up from reference TRBV28 and TRBJ2-5, is DVKVTQSSRYLVKRTGEKVFLECVQDMDHENMFWYRQDPGLGLRLIYFSYDVKMKEKGDIPEGYSVSREKKERFSLILESASTNQTSMYLCASSLGEGTGRQETQYFGPGTRLLVL.

This chain joins TRBV7-2 and TRBJ1-5, with 11 bases aligning to TRBD1. This CDR3 region has 14 residues. Trimming at V came to 5 bases and at J to 7 bases, leaving 4 bases not matched to a gene. Germline assignment: CDR1 SGHTA and CDR2 FQGNSA. CDR3 DNA: TGTGCCAGCAGCAGGGGACAGGGGGGCCAGCCCCAGCATTTT. It specifies CASSRGQGGQPQHF.

This clone appeared a few times. This chain links TRBV6-1 with TRBJ1-1, with a tentative D call TRBD1 (5 bases). This CDR3 has 13 residues. V was trimmed by 3 bases and J by 1 base, leaving 6 bases between them. From germline, CDR1 is MNHNS and CDR2 SASEGT. The CDR3, as DNA: TGTGCCAGCAGTGACAGGGAGAACACTGAAGCTTTCTTT. Its protein is CASSDRENTEAFF.

This clone has only a few counts. This chain joins TRBV10-3 and TRBJ2-7, with TRBD2 matching over 11 bases. The J segment lost 1 base and the V segment lost 4 bases, leaving 12 bases of the junction unmatched. This CDR3 has 18 amino acids. The germline CDR1 and CDR2 sequences are ENHRY and SYGVKD. The CDR3 sequence is CAISGGGTSGSSSYEQYF. The CDR3 DNA follows: TGTGCCATCAGTGGGGGTGGGACTAGCGGAAGTTCGTCCTACGAGCAGTACTTC.

The chain carries TRBV4-1 and TRBJ2-7; D is unresolved. CDR1 and CDR2 from the germline V gene are MGHRA and YSYEKL. This CDR3 has 15 residues. V was trimmed by 4 bases and J by 2 bases, leaving 15 bases between them. CDR3 residues: CASSRTSVGPYEQYF. DNA for the CDR3: TGCGCCAGCAGCCGGACGTCGGTAGGCCCCTACGAGCAGTACTTC.

This clone was detected once. The chain recombines TRBV6-5 with TRBJ2-1; no definite D call. V was shortened by 5 bases and J by 4 bases, with 12 bases between the two germline ends. Germline assignment: CDR1 MNHEY and CDR2 SVGAGI. The CDR3 is 14 residues long. CDR3 in DNA: TGTGCCAGCAGTACCCGTTCGCCTTACAATGAGCAGTTCTTC. It encodes CASSTRSPYNEQFF.

This chain uses TRBV10-1 with TRBJ2-3; no firm D call. The CDR3 has 14 residues. The V end lost 1 base, the J end lost 1 base, and 6 bases lay between the germline ends. The germline V gene encodes CDR1 WNHNN and CDR2 SYGVQD (reference sequence). Here the CDR3 reads CASSEWPRTDTQYF. CDR3 sequence (DNA): TGCGCCAGCAGTGAGTGGCCCCGCACAGATACGCAGTATTTT.

This chain uses TRBV27 with TRBJ2-7, with 10 bases matching TRBD2. V lost 4 bases to trimming and J lost 7 bases; unmatched junction nucleotides: 7. The germline V gene has CDR1 MNHEY and CDR2 SMNVEV (reference sequence). The CDR3 is 14 amino acids. The CDR3 protein is CASSSSSGSGEQYF. The CDR3 nucleotides are TGTGCCAGCAGTTCTTCTAGCGGGAGCGGTGAGCAGTACTTC.